This is a list of T cell receptor beta chains from one sample in a study of T cell responses to AZD1222 COVID-19 vaccine. Libraries were prepared by immunoSEQ multiplex PCR; TCRdb keeps only in-frame clonotypes and omits some of them. The sample has more than 100,000 clones, approximately 86% seen once. The starting material was peripheral blood, obtained on day 0 of AZD1222 vaccination. The receptor source for this set is an adult in good health. CDR3s include the opening cysteine and the closing phenylalanine or tryptophan. A row's size may be missing; if present it is once, few, many or a size class.

j_gene | len | v_gene | abundance | CDR3aa
TRBJ1-5 | 14 | TRBV7-2 | NA | CASSAMGGTQPQHF
TRBJ1-1 | 10 | TRBV2 | NA | CASGEREAFF
TRBJ2-3 | 14 | TRBV7-9 | NA | CASSLARAADTQYF
TRBJ2-7 | 14 | TRBV5-1 | NA | CASTPTGATYEQYF
TRBJ2-7 | 14 | TRBV5-1 | once | CASSHGQGAYEQYF
TRBJ1-1 | 15 | TRBV9 | few | CASSVSGAHYTEAFF
TRBJ1-2 | 13 | TRBV28 | NA | CASSLGGNYGYTF
TRBJ2-2 | 15 | TRBV29-1 | NA | CSAGPGTGSTGELFF
TRBJ2-2 | 15 | TRBV2 | NA | CASSERQGASGELFF
TRBJ2-7 | 14 | TRBV28 | NA | CASSANPGNYEQYF
TRBJ2-1 | 15 | TRBV6-2/TRBV6-3 | NA | CASSYSDGGGDEQFF
TRBJ1-1 | 14 | TRBV18 | NA | CASSLGRMNTEAFF
TRBJ1-5 | 13 | TRBV2 | NA | CASQGDLNQPQHF
TRBJ2-3 | 16 | TRBV24-1 | NA | CATSDPNLRGTDTQYF